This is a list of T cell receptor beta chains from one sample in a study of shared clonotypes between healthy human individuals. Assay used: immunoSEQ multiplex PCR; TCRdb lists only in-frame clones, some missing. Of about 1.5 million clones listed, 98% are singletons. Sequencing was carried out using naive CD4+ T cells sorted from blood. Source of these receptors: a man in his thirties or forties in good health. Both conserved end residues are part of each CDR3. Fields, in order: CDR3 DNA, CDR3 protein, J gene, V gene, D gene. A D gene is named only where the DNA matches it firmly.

DNA: TGTGCCAGCAGTCCGCAGGGATTGGGTAGGGAGACCCAGCATTTT
CDR3: CASSPQGLGRETQHF
J: TRBJ1-5
V: TRBV28
D: -

DNA: TGCGCCAGCAGCCACCCGGACAGGGAATATCAGCCCCAGCATTTT
CDR3: CASSHPDREYQPQHF
J: TRBJ1-5
V: TRBV4-1
D: TRBD1

DNA: TGTGCCAGCAGCTTAGGGCGGTACAGGGATGATGGAAACACCATATATTTT
CDR3: CASSLGRYRDDGNTIYF
J: TRBJ1-3
V: TRBV7-7
D: -

DNA: TGTGCCAGTACCCGTCCGGGACAGGGCGCGACAGATACGCAGTATTTT
CDR3: CASTRPGQGATDTQYF
J: TRBJ2-3
V: TRBV19
D: TRBD1

DNA: TGTGCCAGCTCACCACAGGCCGTAAATCAGCCCCAGCATTTT
CDR3: CASSPQAVNQPQHF
J: TRBJ1-5
V: TRBV18
D: -

DNA: TGTGCCAGTAGTATAGCGGGAGCCAAAAACATTCAGTACTTC
CDR3: CASSIAGAKNIQYF
J: TRBJ2-4
V: TRBV19
D: -

DNA: TGTGCCAGCAGTTACTCTTCAGGGAGGTCCTACAATGAGCAGTTCTTC
CDR3: CASSYSSGRSYNEQFF
J: TRBJ2-1
V: TRBV6-5
D: -

DNA: TGTGCCAGCAGTAATACAGTTAGCAATCAGCCCCAGCATTTT
CDR3: CASSNTVSNQPQHF
J: TRBJ1-5
V: TRBV28
D: -

DNA: TGTGCCAGCTCGGTCAGGGTCCTTGGAGAGCAGTACTTC
CDR3: CASSVRVLGEQYF
J: TRBJ2-7
V: TRBV6-5
D: -

DNA: TGTGCCAGCAGGGGGTTGATGTTGTATGGCTACACCTTC
CDR3: CASRGLMLYGYTF
J: TRBJ1-2
V: TRBV6-5
D: -

DNA: TGTGCCAGCAGCTTTTTGTCTGGGCGGGGGCTCCGATCCTACGAGCAGTACTTC
CDR3: CASSFLSGRGLRSYEQYF
J: TRBJ2-7
V: TRBV7-2
D: -

DNA: TGCGCCAGCAGCGTGGACAGGGGGCGCGATGAAAAACTGTTTTTT
CDR3: CASSVDRGRDEKLFF
J: TRBJ1-4
V: TRBV5-1
D: TRBD1

DNA: TGTGCCTGGACAACCTCTCGTGGAAACACCATATATTTT
CDR3: CAWTTSRGNTIYF
J: TRBJ1-3
V: TRBV30
D: -

DNA: TGTGCCAGCAGTGAATTCCCCAGGGGCCTAAGGACCGGGGAGCTGTTTTTT
CDR3: CASSEFPRGLRTGELFF
J: TRBJ2-2
V: TRBV25-1
D: -

DNA: TGTGCCTGGAGTGGGACAGAAAAGATTTACGAGCAGTACTTC
CDR3: CAWSGTEKIYEQYF
J: TRBJ2-7
V: TRBV30
D: -

DNA: TGTGCCAGCACCAAGCCGGGACCCCAAATGCCGCAGCCCCAGCATTTT
CDR3: CASTKPGPQMPQPQHF
J: TRBJ1-5
V: TRBV2
D: -

DNA: TGTGCCAGCAGTTACCTCCAGGGGAACACTGAAGCTTTCTTT
CDR3: CASSYLQGNTEAFF
J: TRBJ1-1
V: TRBV6-6
D: -

DNA: TGTGCCAGCAGCTTAGTGGGAATTGAAGCTTTCTTT
CDR3: CASSLVGIEAFF
J: TRBJ1-1
V: TRBV7-8
D: -

DNA: TGTGCCAGCGGCCACGTCAGCGGGGTAGCCGAGCAGTACTTC
CDR3: CASGHVSGVAEQYF
J: TRBJ2-7
V: TRBV6-1
D: TRBD2

DNA: TGTGCCAGCAGTCCTATTCGACAGACTTACGAGCAGTACTTC
CDR3: CASSPIRQTYEQYF
J: TRBJ2-7
V: TRBV27
D: -

DNA: TGTGCCAGCAGCCGGATGACAGGGCTGAACACTGAAGCTTTCTTT
CDR3: CASSRMTGLNTEAFF
J: TRBJ1-1
V: TRBV5-5
D: TRBD1

DNA: TGTGCCAGCAGCTCCCCCCAGCAGGGTAGCACAGATACGCAGTATTTT
CDR3: CASSSPQQGSTDTQYF
J: TRBJ2-3
V: TRBV5-4
D: -

DNA: TGTGCCAGCAGCCATGGACGGACAGGACGTGAAGCTTTCTTT
CDR3: CASSHGRTGREAFF
J: TRBJ1-1
V: TRBV4-2
D: TRBD1

DNA: TGCGCCAGCAGCTTGCGAAGGACTAGCGGGACCGGGGAGCTGTTTTTT
CDR3: CASSLRRTSGTGELFF
J: TRBJ2-2
V: TRBV5-1
D: TRBD2

DNA: TGTGCCAGCAGCGGCCCTTGGACTAGCGGAGTGGGGACCGGGGAGCTGTTTTTT
CDR3: CASSGPWTSGVGTGELFF
J: TRBJ2-2
V: TRBV9
D: TRBD2